This is a list of T cell receptor beta chains from one sample in a study of T cell responses to AZD1222 COVID-19 vaccine. Using immunoSEQ multiplex PCR, the repertoire was profiled, and TCRdb retains in-frame clones only, with some absent. This sample yields tens of thousands of clones, of which 88% are seen a single time; approximately 12% belongs to the top ten. Source: peripheral blood, taken on day 0 of AZD1222 vaccination. Every receptor here comes from an adult in good health. CDR3s include the opening cysteine and the closing phenylalanine or tryptophan. The D gene is left open where the match is weak. Rows may omit the clone size; those that give it use once, few, many or a size class.

D gene: TRBD2; V gene: TRBV5-4; clone size: .; J gene: TRBJ2-7; CDR3 DNA: TGTGCCAGCAGTTTACCGGGACTAGCAATCGGCGAGCAGTACTTC; CDR3 protein: CASSLPGLAIGEQYF
D gene: .; V gene: TRBV24-1; clone size: .; J gene: TRBJ2-2; CDR3 DNA: TGTGCCACCAGTGATTTCGCAGCGCCGAACACCGGGGAGCTGTTTTTT; CDR3 protein: CATSDFAAPNTGELFF
D gene: TRBD1; V gene: TRBV30; clone size: once; J gene: TRBJ2-5; CDR3 DNA: TGTGCCTGGGGTCTTAAGGGGGCGTCCGAGACCCAGTACTTC; CDR3 protein: CAWGLKGASETQYF
D gene: .; V gene: TRBV10-2; clone size: .; J gene: TRBJ1-2; CDR3 DNA: TGCGCCAGCAGTGAGCAGTCCACATCGGGCTATGGCTACACCTTC; CDR3 protein: CASSEQSTSGYGYTF
D gene: .; V gene: TRBV12-3/TRBV12-4; clone size: .; J gene: TRBJ1-2; CDR3 DNA: TGTGCCAGCAGTTTTGGTCATAGTTATGGCTACACCTTC; CDR3 protein: CASSFGHSYGYTF
D gene: .; V gene: TRBV19; clone size: .; J gene: TRBJ2-7; CDR3 DNA: TGTGCCAGTAGTATAGTGTCGGCCGGAAACTACGAGCAGTACTTC; CDR3 protein: CASSIVSAGNYEQYF
D gene: .; V gene: TRBV30; clone size: .; J gene: TRBJ2-7; CDR3 DNA: TGTGCCTGGAGTAAGCTGAACCAGCAGTACTTC; CDR3 protein: CAWSKLNQQYF
D gene: TRBD1; V gene: TRBV10-2; clone size: few; J gene: TRBJ1-1; CDR3 DNA: TGCGCCAGCTCGGACAGGGGAGCCACTGAAGCTTTCTTT; CDR3 protein: CASSDRGATEAFF
D gene: .; V gene: TRBV7-7; clone size: .; J gene: TRBJ1-3; CDR3 DNA: TGTGCCAGCAGCCCACAGCTCGGGGGAAACACCATATATTTT; CDR3 protein: CASSPQLGGNTIYF
D gene: TRBD1; V gene: TRBV5-1; clone size: .; J gene: TRBJ2-7; CDR3 DNA: TGCGCCAGCAGCCTCCGGGACAGGGGAGCCTACGAGCAGTACTTC; CDR3 protein: CASSLRDRGAYEQYF
D gene: .; V gene: TRBV13; clone size: .; J gene: TRBJ2-3; CDR3 DNA: TGTGCCAGCAGCTTAGGTGAGCGTACGGACATTTGGGGCACAGATACGCAGTATTTT; CDR3 protein: CASSLGERTDIWGTDTQYF
D gene: .; V gene: TRBV27; clone size: .; J gene: TRBJ1-2; CDR3 DNA: TGTGCCAGCAGTCTCCAGAAGGACAGAATAGATGGCTACACCTTC; CDR3 protein: CASSLQKDRIDGYTF
D gene: .; V gene: TRBV19; clone size: .; J gene: TRBJ1-5; CDR3 DNA: TGTGCCAGTAGTAACAGACAGAATCAGCCCCAGCATTTT; CDR3 protein: CASSNRQNQPQHF
D gene: TRBD1; V gene: TRBV7-9; clone size: .; J gene: TRBJ1-6; CDR3 DNA: TGTGCCAGCAGCTTCTCGGACAGGGGGTTTAGGGCCCTCCACTTT; CDR3 protein: CASSFSDRGFRALHF
D gene: TRBD1; V gene: TRBV5-1; clone size: few; J gene: TRBJ1-1; CDR3 DNA: TGCGCCAGCAGCCAGGGGGCAACTGAAGCTTTCTTT; CDR3 protein: CASSQGATEAFF
D gene: TRBD2; V gene: TRBV15; clone size: .; J gene: TRBJ2-1; CDR3 DNA: TGTGCCACCAGCCGAACTAGCGACTATGAGCAGTTCTTC; CDR3 protein: CATSRTSDYEQFF
D gene: .; V gene: TRBV5-6; clone size: .; J gene: TRBJ1-3; CDR3 DNA: TGTGCCAGCAGCTTCTACCGGGCCCCTCTTCGTCGTTCTGGAAACACCATATATTTT; CDR3 protein: CASSFYRAPLRRSGNTIYF
D gene: TRBD1; V gene: TRBV5-1; clone size: .; J gene: TRBJ2-3; CDR3 DNA: TGCGCCAGCAGCTTGGCCTGGGGACAGTCAGATACGCAGTATTTT; CDR3 protein: CASSLAWGQSDTQYF
D gene: TRBD2; V gene: TRBV5-1; clone size: once; J gene: TRBJ2-1; CDR3 DNA: TGCGCCAGCAGCTTGAAGCCTAGCGGGGGGATCACCTACAATGAGCAGTTCTTC; CDR3 protein: CASSLKPSGGITYNEQFF
D gene: .; V gene: TRBV7-7; clone size: .; J gene: TRBJ2-2; CDR3 DNA: TGTGCCAGCAGCGGGTCCAGGACCGGGGAGCTGTTTTTT; CDR3 protein: CASSGSRTGELFF
D gene: .; V gene: TRBV29-1; clone size: few; J gene: TRBJ2-2; CDR3 DNA: TGCAGCGGGAGTCCGGGCGCCGGGGAGCTGTTTTTT; CDR3 protein: CSGSPGAGELFF
D gene: .; V gene: TRBV27; clone size: once; J gene: TRBJ2-3; CDR3 DNA: TGTGCCAGCAATACTTTAGGGGGATGGGATACGCAGTATTTT; CDR3 protein: CASNTLGGWDTQYF
D gene: .; V gene: TRBV13; clone size: .; J gene: TRBJ2-4; CDR3 DNA: TGTGCCAGCAGCTTAGGCCTCGGGGGAGCCAAAAACATTCAGTACTTC; CDR3 protein: CASSLGLGGAKNIQYF
D gene: .; V gene: TRBV12-3/TRBV12-4; clone size: .; J gene: TRBJ2-7; CDR3 DNA: TGTGCCAGCAGTTTCTCGGGCTACGAGCAGTACTTC; CDR3 protein: CASSFSGYEQYF
D gene: TRBD2; V gene: TRBV9; clone size: .; J gene: TRBJ2-3; CDR3 DNA: TGTGCCAGCAGCGTACCGGCGAGCGGGGGGTTCCCAGATACGCAGTATTTT; CDR3 protein: CASSVPASGGFPDTQYF
D gene: TRBD1; V gene: TRBV5-1; clone size: .; J gene: TRBJ2-7; CDR3 DNA: TGCGCCAGTACTCGGACAGGGGGCTCCTACGAGCAGTACTTC; CDR3 protein: CASTRTGGSYEQYF
D gene: TRBD1; V gene: TRBV5-1; clone size: .; J gene: TRBJ1-4; CDR3 DNA: TGCGCCAGCAGCCGGACAGGGGGTAATGAAAAACTGTTTTTT; CDR3 protein: CASSRTGGNEKLFF
D gene: .; V gene: TRBV7-2; clone size: .; J gene: TRBJ2-3; CDR3 DNA: TGTGCCAGCAGCTCCCGGGACGGCACAGATACGCAGTATTTT; CDR3 protein: CASSSRDGTDTQYF
D gene: TRBD1; V gene: TRBV7-2; clone size: .; J gene: TRBJ1-5; CDR3 DNA: TGTGCCAGCAGCTCCAAGCCAGGGGGGCCCCAGCATTTT; CDR3 protein: CASSSKPGGPQHF
D gene: .; V gene: TRBV14; clone size: .; J gene: TRBJ2-3; CDR3 DNA: TGTGCCAGCAGCCAAGATCGCAGGCTTGTGAATACGCAGTATTTT; CDR3 protein: CASSQDRRLVNTQYF
D gene: .; V gene: TRBV21-1; clone size: .; J gene: TRBJ1-1; CDR3 DNA: TGTGCCAGCAGCAAATTCGAGAACACTGAAGCTTTCTTT; CDR3 protein: CASSKFENTEAFF
D gene: .; V gene: TRBV6-5; clone size: .; J gene: TRBJ2-3; CDR3 DNA: TGTGCCAGCAGTTACTCTGCGGGGGCCGTCGCAGATACGCAGTATTTT; CDR3 protein: CASSYSAGAVADTQYF
D gene: .; V gene: TRBV13; clone size: .; J gene: TRBJ1-1; CDR3 DNA: TGTGCCAGCAGCCCCCGGAGGGGGGGGCTGACTGAAGCTTTCTTT; CDR3 protein: CASSPRRGGLTEAFF
D gene: .; V gene: TRBV14; clone size: .; J gene: TRBJ1-4; CDR3 DNA: TGTGCCAGCAGCCAAGCCCGATTAACGGGACAACTGTTTTTT; CDR3 protein: CASSQARLTGQLFF
D gene: .; V gene: TRBV5-6; clone size: .; J gene: TRBJ1-2; CDR3 DNA: TGTGCCAGCAGCCCCCCCGGGGCTCTCTATGGCTACACCTTC; CDR3 protein: CASSPPGALYGYTF
D gene: TRBD2; V gene: TRBV20-1; clone size: .; J gene: TRBJ2-2; CDR3 DNA: TGCAGTGCTAGTAACGGGGGGGCCAACACCGGGGAGCTGTTTTTT; CDR3 protein: CSASNGGANTGELFF
D gene: .; V gene: TRBV7-9; clone size: .; J gene: TRBJ1-1; CDR3 DNA: TGTGCCAGCAGCTTCGGCCCGGGCACTGAAGCTTTCTTT; CDR3 protein: CASSFGPGTEAFF
D gene: .; V gene: TRBV19; clone size: few; J gene: TRBJ2-7; CDR3 DNA: TGTGCCAGTAGTATAGGCGTACCGGGCCCCCCCTACGAGCAGTACTTC; CDR3 protein: CASSIGVPGPPYEQYF
D gene: .; V gene: TRBV5-4; clone size: .; J gene: TRBJ1-6; CDR3 DNA: TGTGCCAGCAGTTTTCAGCATTCACCCCTCCACTTT; CDR3 protein: CASSFQHSPLHF
D gene: .; V gene: TRBV27; clone size: .; J gene: TRBJ1-1; CDR3 DNA: TGTGCCAGCAGATCGGGGGGGCGAACTGAAGCTTTCTTT; CDR3 protein: CASRSGGRTEAFF
D gene: TRBD1; V gene: TRBV5-1; clone size: .; J gene: TRBJ2-7; CDR3 DNA: TGCGCCAGCAGCGGATGGACAGGGAACTACGAGCAGTACTTC; CDR3 protein: CASSGWTGNYEQYF
D gene: .; V gene: TRBV19; clone size: .; J gene: TRBJ1-3; CDR3 DNA: TGTGCCAGTAGTGTCCAGGTGTTCTCTGGAAACACCATATATTTT; CDR3 protein: CASSVQVFSGNTIYF
D gene: TRBD1; V gene: TRBV5-6; clone size: .; J gene: TRBJ1-5; CDR3 DNA: TGTGCCAGCAGCTCGCGGCGGGACAGGGGGCGTCATAGTCAGCCCCAGCATTTT; CDR3 protein: CASSSRRDRGRHSQPQHF
D gene: .; V gene: TRBV14; clone size: once; J gene: TRBJ1-1; CDR3 DNA: TGTGCCAGCAGCCAAGTAAGGGCGGTTGCTTTCTTT; CDR3 protein: CASSQVRAVAFF
D gene: .; V gene: TRBV19; clone size: .; J gene: TRBJ2-7; CDR3 DNA: TGTGCCAGTAGTAAGGACAGTGGTCCCTACGAGCAGTACTTC; CDR3 protein: CASSKDSGPYEQYF
D gene: .; V gene: TRBV18; clone size: .; J gene: TRBJ1-5; CDR3 DNA: TGTGCCAGCTCACCAGATACAAACAGGGAGCAGCCCCAGCATTTT; CDR3 protein: CASSPDTNREQPQHF
D gene: .; V gene: TRBV18; clone size: .; J gene: TRBJ1-5; CDR3 DNA: TGTGCCAGCTCAAAGAATGCAGGCTTAAAGTATAGCAATCAGCCCCAGCATTTT; CDR3 protein: CASSKNAGLKYSNQPQHF
D gene: .; V gene: TRBV12-3/TRBV12-4; clone size: once; J gene: TRBJ1-2; CDR3 DNA: TGTGCCAGCAGTTTAGGCAGTTATGGCTACACCTTC; CDR3 protein: CASSLGSYGYTF
D gene: .; V gene: TRBV15; clone size: .; J gene: TRBJ2-1; CDR3 DNA: TGTGCCACCAGCAGCCGCATACAGGGCAGCTCCTACAATGAGCAGTTCTTC; CDR3 protein: CATSSRIQGSSYNEQFF
D gene: .; V gene: TRBV19; clone size: once; J gene: TRBJ2-7; CDR3 DNA: TGTGCCAGTAGTAGAGACAGAGCCTTTACTACGAGCGAGCAGTACTTC; CDR3 protein: CASSRDRAFTTSEQYF
D gene: .; V gene: TRBV7-3; clone size: .; J gene: TRBJ2-5; CDR3 DNA: TGTGCCAGCAGTCCAGTAGGGTCCGGGAGAGAGACCCAGTACTTC; CDR3 protein: CASSPVGSGRETQYF
D gene: .; V gene: TRBV30; clone size: .; J gene: TRBJ1-6; CDR3 DNA: TGTGCCTGGAGTAGGACGGTTTCACCCCTCCACTTT; CDR3 protein: CAWSRTVSPLHF
D gene: TRBD1; V gene: TRBV11-2; clone size: .; J gene: TRBJ2-7; CDR3 DNA: TGTGCCAGCAGCCGGGACAGGCCCTACGAGCAGTACTTC; CDR3 protein: CASSRDRPYEQYF
D gene: .; V gene: TRBV7-2; clone size: .; J gene: TRBJ1-6; CDR3 DNA: TGTGCCAGCAGCTCGAACAGCGGCGGGAATTCACCCCTCCACTTT; CDR3 protein: CASSSNSGGNSPLHF